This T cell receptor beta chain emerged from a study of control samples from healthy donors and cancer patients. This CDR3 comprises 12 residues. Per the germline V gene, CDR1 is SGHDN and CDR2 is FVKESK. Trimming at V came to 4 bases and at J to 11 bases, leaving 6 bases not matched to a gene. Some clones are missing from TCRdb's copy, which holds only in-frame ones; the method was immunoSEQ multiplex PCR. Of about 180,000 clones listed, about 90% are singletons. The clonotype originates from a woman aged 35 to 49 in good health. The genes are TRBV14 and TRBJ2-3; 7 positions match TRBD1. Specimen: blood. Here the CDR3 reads CASSLTGDLQYF. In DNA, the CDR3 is TGTGCCAGCAGCCTTACAGGGGATCTGCAGTATTTT.